A selection of T cell receptor beta chains follows, all from one sample in a study of control samples from healthy donors and cancer patients. Measured with immunoSEQ multiplex PCR; TCRdb has only the in-frame clones, and not every one. This sample has approximately 190,000 clones; about 89% occur once, and the top ten carry roughly 1.9%. The sample comprised blood. All receptors derive from a man aged 25-40 years in good health. CDR3s include the opening cysteine and the closing phenylalanine or tryptophan. The D gene is left open where the match is weak. Rows may omit the clone size; those that give it use once, few, many or a size class.

V gene	D gene	J gene	clone size	CDR3 protein	CDR3 DNA
TRBV11-3	.	TRBJ2-1	.	CASSLESGGAYNEQFF	TGTGCCAGCAGCTTAGAATCCGGGGGAGCCTACAATGAGCAGTTCTTC
TRBV4-1	.	TRBJ2-6	.	CASSQEVGTARSGANVLTF	TGCGCCAGCAGCCAAGAGGTAGGAACAGCCCGCTCTGGGGCCAACGTCCTGACTTTC
TRBV5-1	.	TRBJ2-1	.	CASSLEGFNEQFF	TGCGCCAGCAGCTTGGAGGGATTCAATGAGCAGTTCTTC
TRBV24-1	TRBD1	TRBJ2-3	.	CATRAGRTGVTDTQYF	TGTGCCACCAGGGCAGGGCGGACAGGGGTAACAGATACGCAGTATTTT
TRBV3-1/TRBV3-2	TRBD2	TRBJ2-7	.	CASSRNQRGVGEQYF	TGTGCCAGCAGCCGGAACCAGCGGGGGGTTGGCGAGCAGTACTTC
TRBV11-2	.	TRBJ1-4	.	CASSLWGDEKLFF	TGTGCCAGCAGCTTATGGGGAGACGAAAAACTGTTTTTT
TRBV25-1	.	TRBJ2-5	.	CASSPRETQYF	TGTGCCAGCAGTCCCAGGGAGACCCAGTACTTC
TRBV10-1	TRBD1	TRBJ1-1	.	CASSAGQGAIEAFF	TGCGCCAGCAGCGCTGGACAGGGGGCCATTGAAGCTTTCTTT
TRBV3-1/TRBV3-2	TRBD1	TRBJ1-3	.	CASSRAQGAAGNTIYF	TGTGCCAGCAGCCGGGCACAGGGGGCAGCTGGAAACACCATATATTTT
TRBV2	.	TRBJ2-1	.	CASRSQGLPYNEQFF	TGTGCCAGCAGGAGTCAGGGTTTACCCTACAATGAGCAGTTCTTC
TRBV6-5	.	TRBJ2-3	.	CASRSYSTGDTQYF	TGTGCCAGCAGGAGCTACAGTACCGGGGATACGCAGTATTTT
TRBV6-5	.	TRBJ2-2	.	CASRNHAQYTGELFF	TGTGCCAGCAGAAACCACGCCCAGTATACGGGGGAGCTGTTTTTT
TRBV5-4	.	TRBJ2-1	.	CASSLDPISYNEQFF	TGTGCCAGCAGCTTGGACCCTATCTCCTACAATGAGCAGTTCTTC
TRBV3-1/TRBV3-2	.	TRBJ2-7	.	CASSPHSYEQYF	TGTGCCAGCAGCCCCCATTCCTACGAGCAGTACTTC
TRBV2	TRBD1	TRBJ1-2	.	CASTGQGAGYGYTF	TGTGCCAGCACCGGACAGGGGGCAGGGTATGGCTACACCTTC
TRBV27	.	TRBJ2-7	.	CASSLGGLEGEQYF	TGTGCCAGCAGTTTAGGGGGTCTGGAGGGGGAGCAGTACTTC
TRBV2	.	TRBJ2-6	.	CASSEAFAGANVLTF	TGTGCCAGCAGTGAAGCCTTCGCTGGGGCCAACGTCCTGACTTTC
TRBV15	TRBD2	TRBJ2-3	.	CATSTAGGAGTQYF	TGTGCCACCAGCACGGCCGGGGGGGCCGGCACGCAGTATTTT
TRBV7-9	.	TRBJ2-2	.	CASSLKLYNTGELFF	TGTGCCAGCAGCTTAAAACTATATAACACCGGGGAGCTGTTTTTT
TRBV5-5	TRBD2	TRBJ2-2	once	CASSSRSGSSTGELFF	TGTGCCAGCAGCTCACGTAGCGGGTCCTCGACCGGGGAGCTGTTTTTT
TRBV10-1	.	TRBJ2-3	few	CASSVDRNTDTQYF	TGCGCCAGCAGTGTAGACAGGAACACAGATACGCAGTATTTT
TRBV10-2	.	TRBJ2-3	.	CASLKTGPDTQYF	TGCGCCAGCTTGAAAACAGGGCCAGATACGCAGTATTTT
TRBV2	.	TRBJ1-2	.	CASSEWATGKSGYTF	TGTGCCAGCAGTGAATGGGCAACAGGGAAATCTGGCTACACCTTC
TRBV11-2	TRBD1	TRBJ1-6	once	CASSLGRDRNSPLHF	TGTGCCAGCAGCTTAGGGCGGGACAGAAATTCACCCCTCCACTTT
TRBV7-9	.	TRBJ2-1	.	CAGERTGSYNEQFF	TGTGCCGGAGAGCGGACGGGGTCCTACAATGAGCAGTTCTTC
TRBV7-3	.	TRBJ2-1	few	CASSLAGRPTSEQFF	TGTGCCAGCAGCTTAGCGGGCCGCCCGACTTCTGAGCAGTTCTTC
TRBV6-6	.	TRBJ1-5	once	CASSYSPGQPGQPQHF	TGTGCCAGCAGTTACTCCCCCGGACAGCCCGGTCAGCCCCAGCATTTT
TRBV21-1	.	TRBJ2-7	.	CASSQVAGPSRSYEQYF	TGTGCCAGCAGCCAAGTCGCAGGCCCGTCAAGGTCCTACGAGCAGTACTTC
TRBV15	.	TRBJ2-2	once	CATSRDYLAGNTGELFF	TGTGCCACCAGCAGAGATTATTTGGCAGGGAACACCGGGGAGCTGTTTTTT
TRBV5-1	TRBD1	TRBJ2-3	.	CASSSRDRVTDTQYF	TGCGCCAGCAGCTCCCGGGACAGGGTCACAGATACGCAGTATTTT
TRBV9	.	TRBJ1-1	.	CASSVGGSGAEAFF	TGTGCCAGCAGCGTAGGGGGTTCTGGTGCTGAAGCTTTCTTT
TRBV19	.	TRBJ1-1	.	CASSIVGLNEAFF	TGTGCCAGTAGTATAGTGGGGCTGAATGAAGCTTTCTTT
TRBV9	.	TRBJ2-1	.	CASSVDPGETYNEQFF	TGTGCCAGCAGCGTAGACCCAGGGGAGACCTACAATGAGCAGTTCTTC
TRBV2	TRBD2	TRBJ2-1	.	CASRGLAGGTYNEQFF	TGTGCCAGCAGGGGACTAGCGGGGGGGACCTACAATGAGCAGTTCTTC
TRBV30	TRBD1	TRBJ1-4	.	CAWSRPGTGGEKLFF	TGTGCCTGGAGCCGGCCCGGGACAGGTGGTGAAAAACTGTTTTTT
TRBV23-1	.	TRBJ1-2	.	CASSQAVFSYGYTF	TGCGCCAGCAGTCAAGCGGTTTTCTCATATGGCTACACCTTC
TRBV9	.	TRBJ1-3	.	CASTRGGHDSGNTIYF	TGTGCCAGCACTCGGGGGGGACACGACTCTGGAAACACCATATATTTT